This TCR beta chain was recorded in a study of glioma-infiltrating T cells after dendritic cell vaccination. Study-level background: Patients received three intradermal dendritic cell vaccine injections at biweekly intervals.

Time point of the sample: after dendritic cell vaccination, including at tumor progression/relapse. All glioblastoma patients lacked an isocitrate dehydrogenase mutation. The CDR3 length is 15 residues. Looked up from germline, CDR1 is MNHEY and CDR2 is SMNVEV (reference sequence). With 5 bases removed from V and 0 bases from J, the gap between germline ends came to 13 bases. Amplification used 60 V beta primers and 13 J beta primers. Generated by immunoSEQ multiplex PCR, the TCRdb table keeps only in-frame clones and is missing some. The sample shows more than 70,000 clones, roughly 87% of them seen only once.

The starting material was blood, obtained after dendritic cell vaccination. This receptor was obtained from a human donor with glioblastoma. This sequence joins TRBV27 and TRBJ2-5; a weak D match, TRBD2 (6 bases). CDR3: CASSPTGVYQETQYF. The CDR3 DNA reads TGTGCCAGCAGTCCGACGGGGGTGTACCAAGAGACCCAGTACTTC.